The rows below give T cell receptor beta chains drawn from one sample of a study of metastatic and nonmetastatic thyroid tumors. With MiXCR, TCRdb called clones anew from the PCR reads. The table shows 6,500 to 8,500 clones, with 29% occurring only once. Sequencing was carried out using tumor tissue. These receptors originate from a female donor with papillary thyroid cancer or a benign thyroid nodule (not recorded which). Some clones in this sample may be carry-over from other donors' samples. The CDR3 runs from the conserved cysteine through the conserved F or W. A D gene is named only where the DNA matches it firmly. Not all rows give a size; the values are once, few, many and, for expanded clones, a class.

- | TRBJ2-6 | TRBV12-5 | few | TGTGCTAGTGGTTCCCCCCAGGAAGCTGGGGCCAACGTCCTGACTTTC | CASGSPQEAGANVLTF
TRBD1 | TRBJ2-7 | TRBV11-3 | - | TGTGCCAGCAGCTCCGGACAGGGGCACCGGGAGAAGCAGTACTTC | CASSSGQGHREKQYF
- | TRBJ2-1 | TRBV2 | few | TGTGCCAGTAACGGGGGCCTCTCCTACAATGAGCAGTTCTTC | CASNGGLSYNEQFF
- | TRBJ1-2 | TRBV20-1 | medium-sized | TGCAGTGCTAACTGGGACGGACAACACGATGGCTACACCTTC | CSANWDGQHDGYTF
- | TRBJ1-1 | TRBV11-2 | - | TGTGCCAGCAGCTCTCAGGCGAACACTGAAGCTTTCTTT | CASSSQANTEAFF
TRBD2 | TRBJ2-7 | TRBV6-4 | - | TGTGCCAGCAGGGAGGGACTAGGAGGTCCCTACGAGCAGTACTTC | CASREGLGGPYEQYF
TRBD1 | TRBJ1-4 | TRBV25-1 | - | TGTGCCAGCAGTACAAGACAGGGACCTAATGAAAAACTGTTTTTT | CASSTRQGPNEKLFF
- | TRBJ2-7 | TRBV24-1 | - | TGTGCCACCAGTTATTCCAGGACCTACGAGCAGTACTTC | CATSYSRTYEQYF
- | TRBJ1-1 | TRBV3-1 | few | TGTGCCAGCAGCCAGCGGGATTCTAACACTGAAGCTTTCTTT | CASSQRDSNTEAFF
- | TRBJ2-7 | TRBV3-1 | few | TGTGCCAGCAGCCAGAGCTACGAGCAGTACTTC | CASSQSYEQYF
TRBD1 | TRBJ2-7 | TRBV27 | - | TGTGCCAGCGGGACAGGGGGTTACTACGAGCAGTACTTC | CASGTGGYYEQYF
- | TRBJ1-1 | TRBV28 | - | TGTGCCAGCAGTGGATACGGCATTATGAACACTGAAGCTTTCTTT | CASSGYGIMNTEAFF
- | TRBJ2-1 | TRBV11-1 | - | TGTGCCAGCAGCTTTTTCGGCAATGAGCAGTTCTTC | CASSFFGNEQFF
- | TRBJ2-7 | TRBV9 | once | TGTGCCAGCAGCGTAGATTTAGGGGAATACGAGCAGTACTTC | CASSVDLGEYEQYF
- | TRBJ1-2 | TRBV7-6 | - | TGTGCCAGCAGCCCGCCGGAGACCTATGGCTACACCTTC | CASSPPETYGYTF
- | TRBJ2-1 | TRBV6-1 | - | TGTGCCAGCAGCGACTATCGCAATGAGCAGTTCTTC | CASSDYRNEQFF